This T cell receptor (beta chain) is from a study of primary melanoma T cells and metastatic recurrence (dated by TCRdb to the early 2020s). Broadly, across the study: The cohort consisted of about 200 primary melanomas of stage T2 to T4, each more than 1 mm thick. Histopathological grading of tumor-infiltrating lymphocytes was compared with the T-cell fraction derived from sequencing. The T-cell fraction measured by TCR beta sequencing was compared against progression-free survival as the clinical outcome. The study examined whether T-cell fraction and T-cell repertoire clonality in primary melanoma tumors predicted patient outcome. What the research found in general, with its limitations: An effective T-cell-mediated antitumor response in primary melanoma was presented by the authors only as a suggestion rather than as a demonstrated mechanism. Compared with adding any other histopathological variable to tumor thickness, adding T-cell fraction reportedly produced a bigger improvement in progression-free survival prediction. Progression-free survival was reportedly predicted by the tumor T-cell fraction independently of thickness, ulceration, mitotic rate and age. A T-cell fraction above 20% appeared protective regardless of ulceration status, mitotic rate or nodal disease.

Patients had primary melanoma that had been surgically resected and was considered potentially curable but at risk of metastatic recurrence. Note on this clone: The clone's antigen remains unknown. No base quality information exists; no much larger clone differs at one position.

Library preparation used the immunoSEQ multiplex PCR assay. High-throughput sequencing of the T-cell receptor beta chain was performed on primary melanoma tumor tissue. As for how the authors treated the data: Among the repertoire analyses were the distribution of insertions and deletions and the sharing of TCRB CDR3 between samples. A gradient-boosted model ranked how well the T-cell fraction predicted outcome compared with histopathological variables. TCRdb took over this immuneACCESS table, retaining in-frame rearrangements with V and J assigned. Such tables are incomplete; in checked studies, under half of the missing clones stem from an unresolved V gene, and the remainder is unexplained. V and J calls and clone size are as listed in that table; D and trimming were resolved from the DNA. This sample comprises over a hundred clones, 82% of them detected only once. Around 20% of the sample is taken by the ten largest.

Based on the germline V gene (reference sequence), the CDR1 and CDR2 sequences are LNHDA and SQIVND. From the cysteine up to the phenylalanine, the CDR3 has a length of 17 residues. The sequence is cut down to CDR3 DNA, 51 bases in frame from base 1. Here V drops 1 base and J drops 2 bases, and the junction holds 9 bases not matched to any gene. The chain joins TRBV19 to TRBJ2-3, with 7 bases in between that match TRBD2. The sequencing sample was made of melanoma tumor tissue. The sequence was obtained from a human donor with melanoma. The sequenced DNA: TGTGCCAGTAGTATAGGGTCCCTTGGGGGGGTCACAGATACGCAGTATTTT. Its translation is CASSIGSLGGVTDTQYF.